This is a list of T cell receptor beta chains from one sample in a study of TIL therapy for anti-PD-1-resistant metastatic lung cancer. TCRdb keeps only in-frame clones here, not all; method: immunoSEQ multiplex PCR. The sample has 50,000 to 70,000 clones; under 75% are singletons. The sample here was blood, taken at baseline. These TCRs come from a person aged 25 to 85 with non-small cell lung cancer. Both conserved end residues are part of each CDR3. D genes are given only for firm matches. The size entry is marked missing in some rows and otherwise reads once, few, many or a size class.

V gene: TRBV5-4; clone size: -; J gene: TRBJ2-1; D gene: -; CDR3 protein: CASSPLRDNEQFF; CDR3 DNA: TGTGCCAGCAGCCCTTTGCGGGACAATGAGCAGTTCTTC
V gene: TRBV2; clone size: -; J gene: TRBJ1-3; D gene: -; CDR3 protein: CASSAISGNTIYF; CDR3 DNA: TGTGCCAGCAGTGCCATCTCTGGAAACACCATATATTTT
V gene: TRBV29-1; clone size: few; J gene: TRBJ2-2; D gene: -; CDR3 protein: CSVAGARVGELFF; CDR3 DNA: TGCAGCGTCGCCGGGGCCCGCGTCGGGGAGCTGTTTTTT
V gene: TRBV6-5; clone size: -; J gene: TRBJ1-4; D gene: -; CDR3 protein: CASSYSLQGAEKLFF; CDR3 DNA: TGTGCCAGCAGTTACTCGCTACAGGGCGCGGAAAAACTGTTTTTT
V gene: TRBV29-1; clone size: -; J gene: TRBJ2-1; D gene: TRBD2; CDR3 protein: CSVKRGVYNEQFF; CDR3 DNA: TGCAGCGTTAAGCGGGGGGTCTACAATGAGCAGTTCTTC
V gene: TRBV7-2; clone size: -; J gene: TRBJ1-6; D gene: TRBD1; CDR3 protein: CASSAQTGTNSPLHF; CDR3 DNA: TGTGCCAGCAGCGCCCAGACAGGGACTAATTCACCCCTCCACTTT
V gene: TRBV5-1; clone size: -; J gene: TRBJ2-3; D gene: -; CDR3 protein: CASSLLGADTQYF; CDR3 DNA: TGCGCCAGCAGCTTGCTTGGGGCAGATACGCAGTATTTT
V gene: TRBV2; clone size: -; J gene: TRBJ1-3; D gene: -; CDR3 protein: CATGTQSSGNTIYF; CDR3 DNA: TGTGCCACCGGTACACAGAGCTCTGGAAACACCATATATTTT
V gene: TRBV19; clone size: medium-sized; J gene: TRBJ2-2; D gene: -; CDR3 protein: CASSPGTAWSTGELFF; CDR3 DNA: TGTGCCAGTAGTCCTGGGACTGCGTGGAGCACCGGGGAGCTGTTTTTT
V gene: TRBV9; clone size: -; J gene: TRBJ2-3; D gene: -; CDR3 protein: CASSSQLVGTDTQYF; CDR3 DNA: TGTGCCAGCAGCTCTCAGTTGGTTGGCACAGATACGCAGTATTTT
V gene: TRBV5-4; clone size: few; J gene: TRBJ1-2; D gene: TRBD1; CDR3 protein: CASTGTDYGYTF; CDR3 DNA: TGTGCCAGCACAGGGACAGACTATGGCTACACCTTC
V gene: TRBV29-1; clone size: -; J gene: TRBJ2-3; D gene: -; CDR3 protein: CSVGSGDTQYF; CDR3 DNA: TGCAGCGTCGGGTCCGGCGATACGCAGTATTTT
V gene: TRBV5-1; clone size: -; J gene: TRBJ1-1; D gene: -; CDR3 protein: CASSLVLGRMNTEAFF; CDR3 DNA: TGCGCCAGCAGCTTGGTTTTGGGGCGAATGAACACTGAAGCTTTCTTT
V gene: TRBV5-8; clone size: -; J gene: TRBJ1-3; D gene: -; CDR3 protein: CASSLYLNGNTIYF; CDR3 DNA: TGTGCCAGCAGCTTGTACTTGAATGGAAACACCATATATTTT
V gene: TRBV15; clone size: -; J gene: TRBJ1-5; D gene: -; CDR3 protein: CATSRDSNTGSSNQPQHF; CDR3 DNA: TGTGCCACCAGCAGAGATTCTAATACAGGGAGTAGCAATCAGCCCCAGCATTTT
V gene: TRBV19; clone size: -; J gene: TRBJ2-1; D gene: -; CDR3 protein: CASSGWGDEQFF; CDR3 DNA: TGTGCCAGTAGTGGGTGGGGGGATGAGCAGTTCTTC
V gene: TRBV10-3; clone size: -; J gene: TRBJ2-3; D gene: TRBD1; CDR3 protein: CAISKGTGQGVSDTQYF; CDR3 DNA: TGTGCCATCAGTAAAGGGACGGGACAGGGGGTGTCAGATACGCAGTATTTT
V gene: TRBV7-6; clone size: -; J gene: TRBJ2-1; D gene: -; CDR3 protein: CASSPTAVVDNEQFF; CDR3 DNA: TGTGCCAGCAGCCCGACAGCCGTCGTAGACAATGAGCAGTTCTTC
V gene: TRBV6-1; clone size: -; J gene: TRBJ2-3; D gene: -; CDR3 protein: CASLGGGGTQYF; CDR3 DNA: TGTGCCAGCCTAGGGGGGGGAGGTACGCAGTATTTT
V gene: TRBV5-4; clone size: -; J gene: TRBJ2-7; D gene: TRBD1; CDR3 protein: CASTRQGNYEQYF; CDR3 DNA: TGTGCCAGCACCAGACAGGGTAACTACGAGCAGTACTTC
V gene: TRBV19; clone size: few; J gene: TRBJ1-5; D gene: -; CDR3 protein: CASGRNYQPQHF; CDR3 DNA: TGTGCCAGTGGAAGGAATTATCAGCCCCAGCATTTT
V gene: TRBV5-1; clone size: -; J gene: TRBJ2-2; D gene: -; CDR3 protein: CASSLAPGGTGELFF; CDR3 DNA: TGCGCCAGCAGCTTGGCTCCTGGGGGGACCGGGGAGCTGTTTTTT
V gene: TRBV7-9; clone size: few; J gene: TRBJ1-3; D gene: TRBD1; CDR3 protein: CASSFRSDRAGNTIYF; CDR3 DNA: TGTGCCAGCAGCTTTCGTTCGGACAGGGCTGGAAACACCATATATTTT
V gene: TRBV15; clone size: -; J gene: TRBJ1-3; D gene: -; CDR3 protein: CATSRDRNTIYF; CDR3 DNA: TGTGCCACCAGCAGAGATAGAAACACCATATATTTT
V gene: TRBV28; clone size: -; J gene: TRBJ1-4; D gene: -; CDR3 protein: CASRTNAREKLFF; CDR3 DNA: TGTGCCAGTAGGACGAACGCACGGGAAAAACTGTTTTTT
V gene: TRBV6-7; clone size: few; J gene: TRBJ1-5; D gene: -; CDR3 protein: CAPREANQPQHF; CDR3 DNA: TGTGCCCCCAGGGAGGCCAATCAGCCCCAGCATTTT
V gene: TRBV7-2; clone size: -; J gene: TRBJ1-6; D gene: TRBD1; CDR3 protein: CASSLTGTGGNSPLHF; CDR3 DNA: TGTGCCAGCAGTCTAACCGGGACAGGGGGTAATTCACCCCTCCACTTT
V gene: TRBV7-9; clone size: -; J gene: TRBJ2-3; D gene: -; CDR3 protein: CASSLASGLTDTQYF; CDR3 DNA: TGTGCCAGCAGCTTAGCCAGCGGTCTCACAGATACGCAGTATTTT
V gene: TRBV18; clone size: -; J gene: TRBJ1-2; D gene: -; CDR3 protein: CASSPSRGPTMFYTF; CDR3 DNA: TGTGCCAGCTCACCCTCCCGGGGGCCTACTATGTTCTACACCTTC
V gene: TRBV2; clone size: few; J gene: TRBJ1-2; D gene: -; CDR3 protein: CASRLQGPVYGYTF; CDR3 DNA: TGTGCCAGCAGGTTGCAGGGACCAGTCTATGGCTACACCTTC
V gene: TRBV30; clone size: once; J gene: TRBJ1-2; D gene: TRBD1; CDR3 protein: CAWSVLPTGREGYTF; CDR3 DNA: TGTGCCTGGAGTGTACTTCCGACAGGGCGGGAGGGCTACACCTTC
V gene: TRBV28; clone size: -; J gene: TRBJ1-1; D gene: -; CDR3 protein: CASSLSLAGTPGAFF; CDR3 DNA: TGTGCCAGCAGTTTGTCCCTGGCCGGGACCCCGGGAGCTTTCTTT
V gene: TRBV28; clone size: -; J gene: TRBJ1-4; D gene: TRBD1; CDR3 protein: CASSMGRGRLNEKLFF; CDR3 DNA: TGTGCCAGCAGTATGGGGAGGGGGCGACTTAATGAAAAACTGTTTTTT
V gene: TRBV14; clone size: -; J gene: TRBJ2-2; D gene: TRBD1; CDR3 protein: CASSQAFWTGPTGELFF; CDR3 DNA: TGTGCCAGCAGCCAAGCTTTCTGGACAGGGCCCACCGGGGAGCTGTTTTTT
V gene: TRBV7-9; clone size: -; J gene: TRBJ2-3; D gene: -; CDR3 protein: CASSFRELGQYF; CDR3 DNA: TGTGCCAGCAGCTTCAGGGAATTAGGGCAGTATTTT
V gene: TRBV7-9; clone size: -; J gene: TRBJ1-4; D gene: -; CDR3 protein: CASSFGAGEKLFF; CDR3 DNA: TGTGCCAGCAGCTTCGGGGCAGGCGAAAAACTGTTTTTT
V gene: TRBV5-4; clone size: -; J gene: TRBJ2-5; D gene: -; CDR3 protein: CASSLWGNQETQYF; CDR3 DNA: TGTGCCAGCAGCTTGTGGGGAAACCAAGAGACCCAGTACTTC
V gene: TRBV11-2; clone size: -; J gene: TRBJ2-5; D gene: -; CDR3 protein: CASSPSGQETQYF; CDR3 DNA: TGTGCCAGCAGCCCCTCAGGTCAAGAGACCCAGTACTTC